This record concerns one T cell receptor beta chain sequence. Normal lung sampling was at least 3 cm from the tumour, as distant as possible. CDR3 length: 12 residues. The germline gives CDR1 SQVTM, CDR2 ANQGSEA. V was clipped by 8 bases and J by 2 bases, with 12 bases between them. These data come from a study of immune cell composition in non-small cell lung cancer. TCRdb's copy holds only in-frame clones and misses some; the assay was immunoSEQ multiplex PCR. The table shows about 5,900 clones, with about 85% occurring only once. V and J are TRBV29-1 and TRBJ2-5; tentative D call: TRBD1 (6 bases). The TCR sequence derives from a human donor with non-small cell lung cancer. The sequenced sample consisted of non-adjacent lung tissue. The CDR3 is CSTRTAQETQYF. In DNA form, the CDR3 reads TGCAGCACGAGGACAGCTCAAGAGACCCAGTACTTC.